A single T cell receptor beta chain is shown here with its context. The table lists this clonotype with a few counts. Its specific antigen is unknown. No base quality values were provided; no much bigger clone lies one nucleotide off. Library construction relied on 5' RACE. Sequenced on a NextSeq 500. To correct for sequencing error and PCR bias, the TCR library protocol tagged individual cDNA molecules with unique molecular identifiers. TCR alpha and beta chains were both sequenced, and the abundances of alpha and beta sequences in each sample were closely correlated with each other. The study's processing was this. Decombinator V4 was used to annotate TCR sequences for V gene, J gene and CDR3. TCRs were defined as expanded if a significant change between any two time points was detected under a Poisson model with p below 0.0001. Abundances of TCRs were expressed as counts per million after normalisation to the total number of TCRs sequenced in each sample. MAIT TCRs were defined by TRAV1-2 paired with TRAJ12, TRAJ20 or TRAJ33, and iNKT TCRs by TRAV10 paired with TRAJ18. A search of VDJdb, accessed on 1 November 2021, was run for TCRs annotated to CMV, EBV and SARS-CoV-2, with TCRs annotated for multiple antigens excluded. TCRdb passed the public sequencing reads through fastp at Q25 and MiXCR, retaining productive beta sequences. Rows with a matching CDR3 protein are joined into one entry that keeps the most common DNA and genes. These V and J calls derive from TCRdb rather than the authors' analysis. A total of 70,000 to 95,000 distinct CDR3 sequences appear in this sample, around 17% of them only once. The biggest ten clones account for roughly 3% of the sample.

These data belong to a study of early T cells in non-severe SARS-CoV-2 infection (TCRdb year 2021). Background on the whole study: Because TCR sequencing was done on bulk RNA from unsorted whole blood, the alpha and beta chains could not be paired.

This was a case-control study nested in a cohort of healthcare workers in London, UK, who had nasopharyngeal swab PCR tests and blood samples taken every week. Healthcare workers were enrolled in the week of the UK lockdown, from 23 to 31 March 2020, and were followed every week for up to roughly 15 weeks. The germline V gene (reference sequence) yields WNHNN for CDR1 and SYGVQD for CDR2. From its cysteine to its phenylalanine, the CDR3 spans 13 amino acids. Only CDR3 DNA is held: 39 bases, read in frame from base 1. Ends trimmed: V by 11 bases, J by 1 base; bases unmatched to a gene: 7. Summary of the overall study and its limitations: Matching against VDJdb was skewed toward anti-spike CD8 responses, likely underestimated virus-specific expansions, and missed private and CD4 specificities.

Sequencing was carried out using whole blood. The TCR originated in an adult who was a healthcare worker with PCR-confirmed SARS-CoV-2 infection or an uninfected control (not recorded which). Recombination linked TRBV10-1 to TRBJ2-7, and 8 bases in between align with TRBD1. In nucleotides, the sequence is TGCGCCCCCCAAACAGGGGGATCCTACGAGCAGTACTTC. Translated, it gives CAPQTGGSYEQYF.